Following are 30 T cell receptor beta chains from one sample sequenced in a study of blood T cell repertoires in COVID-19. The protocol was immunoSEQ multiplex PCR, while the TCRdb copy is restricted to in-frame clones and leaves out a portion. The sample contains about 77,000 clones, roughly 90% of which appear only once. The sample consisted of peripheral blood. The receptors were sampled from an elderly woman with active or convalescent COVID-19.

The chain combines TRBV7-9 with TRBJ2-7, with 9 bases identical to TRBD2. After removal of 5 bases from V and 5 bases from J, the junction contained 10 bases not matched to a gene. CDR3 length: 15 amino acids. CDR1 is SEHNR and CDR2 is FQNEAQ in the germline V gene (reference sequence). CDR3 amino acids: CASSRGGGGANEQYF. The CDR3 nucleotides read TGTGCCAGCAGCCGAGGCGGCGGGGGGGCCAACGAGCAGTACTTC.

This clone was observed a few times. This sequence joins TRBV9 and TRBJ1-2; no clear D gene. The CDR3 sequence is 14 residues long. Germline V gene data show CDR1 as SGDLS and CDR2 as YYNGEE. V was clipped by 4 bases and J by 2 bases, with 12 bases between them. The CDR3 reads CASSPDTANYGYTF. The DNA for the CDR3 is TGTGCCAGCAGCCCCGACACAGCCAACTATGGCTACACCTTC.

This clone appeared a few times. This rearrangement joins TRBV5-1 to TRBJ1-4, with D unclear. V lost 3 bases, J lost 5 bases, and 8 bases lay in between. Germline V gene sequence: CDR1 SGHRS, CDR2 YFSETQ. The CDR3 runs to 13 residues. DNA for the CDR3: TGCGCCAGCAGCTCAGACGGGAATGAAAAACTGTTTTTT. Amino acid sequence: CASSSDGNEKLFF. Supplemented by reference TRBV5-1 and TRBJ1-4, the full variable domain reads KAGVTQTPRYLIKTRGQQVTLSCSPISGHRSVSWYQQTPGQGLQFLFEYFSETQRNKGNFPGRFSGRQFSNSRSEMNVSTLELGDSALYLCASSSDGNEKLFFGSGTQLSVL.

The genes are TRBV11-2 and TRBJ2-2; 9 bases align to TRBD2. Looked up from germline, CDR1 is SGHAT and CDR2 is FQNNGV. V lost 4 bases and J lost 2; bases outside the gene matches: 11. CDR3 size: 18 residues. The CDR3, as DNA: TGTGCCAGCAGCTCCCTTAACTTAGCGGGGGTCAACACCGGGGAGCTGTTTTTT. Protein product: CASSSLNLAGVNTGELFF.

The DNA for the CDR3 is TGTGCCAGCAGCCGATATACAGGGATGAGCACAGATACGCAGTATTTT. Its translation: CASSRYTGMSTDTQYF. This chain joins TRBV3-1 (or the pseudogene TRBV3-2) and TRBJ2-3; D is perhaps TRBD1 (6 bases). CDR3 length: 16 residues. V was cut by 4 bases and J by 0 bases, with 14 bases left in between. Germline V gene sequence: CDR1 LGHDT, CDR2 YNNKEL (reference sequence).

In DNA form, the CDR3 reads TGTGCCAGCAGCCCTCACGACAGGATGAACACCGGGGAGCTGTTTTTT. Residues: CASSPHDRMNTGELFF. The gene calls are TRBV27 and TRBJ2-2; D is perhaps TRBD1 (6 bases). This CDR3 region has 16 residues. Trimming removed 6 bases at V and 1 base at J, with 15 bases between. Germline V lookup: CDR1 MNHEY, CDR2 SMNVEV (reference sequence).

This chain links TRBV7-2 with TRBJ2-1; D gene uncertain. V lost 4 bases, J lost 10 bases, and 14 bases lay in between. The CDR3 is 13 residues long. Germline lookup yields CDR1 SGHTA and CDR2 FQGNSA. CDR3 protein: CASSYGVPSEQFF. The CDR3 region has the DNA TGTGCCAGCAGCTACGGTGTCCCTTCAGAGCAGTTCTTC.

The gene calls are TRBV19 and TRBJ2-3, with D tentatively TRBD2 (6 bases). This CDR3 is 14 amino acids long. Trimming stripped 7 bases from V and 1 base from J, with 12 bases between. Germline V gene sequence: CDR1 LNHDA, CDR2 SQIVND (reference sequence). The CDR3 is CASTSSGRTDTQYF. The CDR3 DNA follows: TGTGCCAGTACAAGTAGCGGCCGCACAGATACGCAGTATTTT.

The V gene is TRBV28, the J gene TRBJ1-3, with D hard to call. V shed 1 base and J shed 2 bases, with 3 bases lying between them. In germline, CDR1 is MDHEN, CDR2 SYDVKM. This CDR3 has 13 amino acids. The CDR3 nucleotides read TGTGCCAGCAGTTTATTAACTGGAAACACCATATATTTT. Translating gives CASSLLTGNTIYF.

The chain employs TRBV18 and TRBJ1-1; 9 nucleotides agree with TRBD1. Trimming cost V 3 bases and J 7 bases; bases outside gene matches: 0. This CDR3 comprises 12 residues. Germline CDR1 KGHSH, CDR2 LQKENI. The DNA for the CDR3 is TGTGCCAGCTCACCGGACAGGGGTGAAGCTTTCTTT. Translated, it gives CASSPDRGEAFF.

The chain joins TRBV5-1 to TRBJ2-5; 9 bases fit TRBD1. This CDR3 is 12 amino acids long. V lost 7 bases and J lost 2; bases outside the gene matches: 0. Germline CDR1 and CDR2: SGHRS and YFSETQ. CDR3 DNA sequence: TGCGCCAGCGGGACAGGGCAAGAGACCCAGTACTTC. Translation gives CASGTGQETQYF.

The CDR3 DNA follows: TGTGCCAGCAGCCGACATCTACTCCGGCCCCAGCATTTT. Amino acid sequence: CASSRHLLRPQHF. The genes are TRBV5-8 and TRBJ1-5; no clear D gene. V was trimmed by 4 bases and J by 9 bases, leaving 14 bases between them. The CDR3 spans 13 residues. The V gene's germline CDR1 is SGHTS and CDR2 YDEGEE.

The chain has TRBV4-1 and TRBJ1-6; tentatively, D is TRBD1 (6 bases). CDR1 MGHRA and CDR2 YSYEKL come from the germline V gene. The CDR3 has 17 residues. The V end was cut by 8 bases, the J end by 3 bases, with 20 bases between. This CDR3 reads CASQTGLPLIYNSPLHF. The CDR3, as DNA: TGCGCCAGCCAAACAGGGCTTCCACTAATCTATAATTCACCCCTCCACTTT.

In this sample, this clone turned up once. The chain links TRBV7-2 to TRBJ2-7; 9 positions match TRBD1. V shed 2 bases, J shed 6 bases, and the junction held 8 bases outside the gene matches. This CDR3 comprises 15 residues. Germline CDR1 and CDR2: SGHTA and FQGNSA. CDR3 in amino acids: CASSLQRDRVGEQYF. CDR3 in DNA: TGTGCCAGCAGCTTACAACGGGACAGGGTTGGCGAGCAGTACTTC.

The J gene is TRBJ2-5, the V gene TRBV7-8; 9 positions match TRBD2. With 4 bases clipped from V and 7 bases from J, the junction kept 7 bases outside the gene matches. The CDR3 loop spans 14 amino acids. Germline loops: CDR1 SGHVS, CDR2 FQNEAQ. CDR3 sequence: CASSSSGGSGTQYF. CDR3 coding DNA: TGTGCCAGCAGCTCCAGCGGGGGGAGTGGGACCCAGTACTTC.

The CDR3 protein is CASSFDRVNTEAFF. For the CDR3, the DNA is TGTGCCAGCAGTTTCGACAGGGTTAACACTGAAGCTTTCTTT. J is TRBJ1-1 and V is TRBV6-5; 7 bases line up with TRBD1. Trimming removed 4 bases from V and 2 bases from J; junction bases left unmatched: 4. Germline lookup yields CDR1 MNHEY and CDR2 SVGAGI. There are 14 residues in the CDR3.

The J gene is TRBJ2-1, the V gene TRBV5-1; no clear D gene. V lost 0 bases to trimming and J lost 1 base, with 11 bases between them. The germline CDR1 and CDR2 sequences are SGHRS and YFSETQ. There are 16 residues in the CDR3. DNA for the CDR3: TGCGCCAGCAGCTTGGTTTCAGGCACTTCCTACAATGAGCAGTTCTTC. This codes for CASSLVSGTSYNEQFF.

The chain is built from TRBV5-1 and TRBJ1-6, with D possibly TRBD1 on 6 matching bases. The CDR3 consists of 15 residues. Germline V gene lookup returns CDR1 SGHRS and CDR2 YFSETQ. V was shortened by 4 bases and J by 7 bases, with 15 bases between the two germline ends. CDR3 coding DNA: TGCGCCAGCAGCGCGGCAGGGGACCCAAATTCACCCCTCCACTTT. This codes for CASSAAGDPNSPLHF.

For the CDR3, the DNA is TGTGCCATGGGAGGGACAGGGAAGAGGAACACTGAAGCTTTCTTT. It yields the protein CAMGGTGKRNTEAFF. This sequence joins TRBV10-3 and TRBJ1-1; 9 bases match TRBD1. The V segment lost 9 bases and the J segment 1 base; nucleotides outside the gene matches: 9. Looked up from germline, CDR1 is ENHRY and CDR2 is SYGVKD. The CDR3 consists of 15 residues.

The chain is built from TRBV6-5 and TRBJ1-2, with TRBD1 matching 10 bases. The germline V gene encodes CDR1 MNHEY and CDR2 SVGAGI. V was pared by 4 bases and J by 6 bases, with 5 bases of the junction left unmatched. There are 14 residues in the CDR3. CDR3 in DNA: TGTGCCAGCAGTTTCTTGGACAGGGGGGATGGCTACACCTTC. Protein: CASSFLDRGDGYTF.

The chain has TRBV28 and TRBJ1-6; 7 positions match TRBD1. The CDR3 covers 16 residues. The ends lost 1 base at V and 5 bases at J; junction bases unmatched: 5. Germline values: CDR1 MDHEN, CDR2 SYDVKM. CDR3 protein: CASSLSRDRDNSPLHF. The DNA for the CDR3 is TGTGCCAGCAGTTTATCGCGGGACAGAGATAATTCACCCCTCCACTTT.

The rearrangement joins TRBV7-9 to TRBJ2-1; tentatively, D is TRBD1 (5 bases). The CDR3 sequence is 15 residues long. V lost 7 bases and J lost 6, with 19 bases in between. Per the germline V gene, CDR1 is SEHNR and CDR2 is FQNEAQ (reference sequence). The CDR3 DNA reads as TGTGCCAGCACCCCCCCCTGGCAGGGCACCAATGAGCAGTTCTTC. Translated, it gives CASTPPWQGTNEQFF.

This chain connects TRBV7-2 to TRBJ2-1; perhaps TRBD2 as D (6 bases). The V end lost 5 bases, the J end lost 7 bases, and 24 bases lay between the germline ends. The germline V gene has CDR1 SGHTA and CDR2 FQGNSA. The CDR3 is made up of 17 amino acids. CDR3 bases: TGTGCCAGCAGCAGTCCCGGGACTGCACTTCCTTGGAATGAGCAGTTCTTC. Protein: CASSSPGTALPWNEQFF. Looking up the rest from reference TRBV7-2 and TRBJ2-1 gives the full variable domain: GAGVSQSPSNKVTEKGKDVELRCDPISGHTALYWYRQSLGQGLEFLIYFQGNSAPDKSGLPSDRFSAERTGGSVSTLTIQRTQQEDSAVYLCASSSPGTALPWNEQFFGPGTRLTVL.

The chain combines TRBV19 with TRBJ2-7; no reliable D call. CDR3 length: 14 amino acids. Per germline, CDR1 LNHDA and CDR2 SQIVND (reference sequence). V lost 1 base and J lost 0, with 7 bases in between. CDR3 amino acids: CASSIGLPSYEQYF. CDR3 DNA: TGTGCCAGTAGTATAGGTCTCCCCTCCTACGAGCAGTACTTC.

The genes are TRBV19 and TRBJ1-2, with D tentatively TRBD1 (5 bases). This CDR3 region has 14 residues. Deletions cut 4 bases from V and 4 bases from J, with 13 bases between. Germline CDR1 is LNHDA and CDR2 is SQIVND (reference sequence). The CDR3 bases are TGTGCCAGTAGTAGCCGGGGGGACGGCTATGGCTACACCTTC. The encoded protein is CASSSRGDGYGYTF.

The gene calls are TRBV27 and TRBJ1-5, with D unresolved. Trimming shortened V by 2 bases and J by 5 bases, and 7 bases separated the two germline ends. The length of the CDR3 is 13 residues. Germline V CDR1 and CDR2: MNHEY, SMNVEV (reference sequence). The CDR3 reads CASSLDYYQPQHF. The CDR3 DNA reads TGTGCCAGCAGTTTAGACTATTATCAGCCCCAGCATTTT.

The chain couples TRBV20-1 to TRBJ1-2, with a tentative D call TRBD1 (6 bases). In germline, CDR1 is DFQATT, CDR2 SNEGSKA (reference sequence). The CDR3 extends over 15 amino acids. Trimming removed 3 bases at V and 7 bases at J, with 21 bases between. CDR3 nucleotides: TGCAGTGCTAGTTTGGGGACATTTCCGGGATTTGGCTACACCTTC. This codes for CSASLGTFPGFGYTF.

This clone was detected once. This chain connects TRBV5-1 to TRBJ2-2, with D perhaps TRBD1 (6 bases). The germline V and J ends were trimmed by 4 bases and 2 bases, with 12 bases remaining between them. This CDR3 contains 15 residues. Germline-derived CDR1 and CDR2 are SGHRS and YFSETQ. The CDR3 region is CASSIQGFNTGELFF. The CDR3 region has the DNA TGCGCCAGCAGCATACAGGGTTTTAACACCGGGGAGCTGTTTTTT. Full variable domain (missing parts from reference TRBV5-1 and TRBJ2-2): KAGVTQTPRYLIKTRGQQVTLSCSPISGHRSVSWYQQTPGQGLQFLFEYFSETQRNKGNFPGRFSGRQFSNSRSEMNVSTLELGDSALYLCASSIQGFNTGELFFGEGSRLTVL.

The CDR3: CASSSQGLGNTEAFF. The DNA of the CDR3 is TGTGCCAGCAGTTCTCAGGGTCTAGGGAACACTGAAGCTTTCTTT. This rearrangement joins TRBV27 to TRBJ1-1, with D possibly matching TRBD1 (5 bases). The germline V gene has CDR1 MNHEY and CDR2 SMNVEV (reference sequence). V lost 4 bases and J 1 base, leaving 13 bases between the germline ends. The CDR3 is 15 residues long.

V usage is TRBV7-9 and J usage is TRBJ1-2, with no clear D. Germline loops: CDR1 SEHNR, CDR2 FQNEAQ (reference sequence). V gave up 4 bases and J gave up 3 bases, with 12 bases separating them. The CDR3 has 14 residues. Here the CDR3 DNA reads TGTGCCAGCAGCTCCAGACCCGGGGACTATGGCTACACCTTC. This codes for CASSSRPGDYGYTF.